Sequencing of this T cell receptor beta chain was carried out in a study of blood T cell repertoires in COVID-19. The wider study: T cells, B-cell-depleted T cells, or PBMCs provided the cDNA or gDNA that served as material.

J lost 10 bases, V lost 4 bases, and 6 bases had no gene match. Germline values: CDR1 DFQATT, CDR2 SNEGSKA (reference sequence). The CDR3 covers 11 residues. Original handling: Amplification from reference gene primers served as the basis for estimated nucleated cell counts. The data were produced by immunoSEQ multiplex PCR, yet TCRdb's version contains in-frame clones alone and is incomplete. D and trimming come from the DNA, and the V and J calls and clone size come from that table. Of under 250,000 clones in the sample, approximately 80% are singletons; the top ten hold roughly 13%. This TCR derives from a human donor in a cohort sampled during active COVID-19. This sequence joins TRBV20-1 and TRBJ1-1, with 7 bases matching TRBD1. The sequenced sample was peripheral blood. The CDR3 nucleotides are TGCAGTGCTATTGGACAGGTAGGAGCTTTCTTT. Translating gives CSAIGQVGAFF.